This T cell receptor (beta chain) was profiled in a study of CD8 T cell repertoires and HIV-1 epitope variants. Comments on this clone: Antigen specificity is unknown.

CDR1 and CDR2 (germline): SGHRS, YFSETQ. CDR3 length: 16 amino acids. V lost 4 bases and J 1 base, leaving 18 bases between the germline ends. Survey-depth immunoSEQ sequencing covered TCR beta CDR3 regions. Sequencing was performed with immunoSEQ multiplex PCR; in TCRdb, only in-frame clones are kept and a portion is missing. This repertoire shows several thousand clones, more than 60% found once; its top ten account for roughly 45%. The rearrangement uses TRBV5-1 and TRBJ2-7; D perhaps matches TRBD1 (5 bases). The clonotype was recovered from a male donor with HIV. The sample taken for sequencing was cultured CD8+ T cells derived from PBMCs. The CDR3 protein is CASSPLEDTGSYEQYF. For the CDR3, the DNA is TGCGCCAGCAGCCCCCTTGAGGACACGGGTTCCTACGAGCAGTACTTC. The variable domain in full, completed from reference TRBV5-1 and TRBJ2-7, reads KAGVTQTPRYLIKTRGQQVTLSCSPISGHRSVSWYQQTPGQGLQFLFEYFSETQRNKGNFPGRFSGRQFSNSRSEMNVSTLELGDSALYLCASSPLEDTGSYEQYFGPGTRLTVT.